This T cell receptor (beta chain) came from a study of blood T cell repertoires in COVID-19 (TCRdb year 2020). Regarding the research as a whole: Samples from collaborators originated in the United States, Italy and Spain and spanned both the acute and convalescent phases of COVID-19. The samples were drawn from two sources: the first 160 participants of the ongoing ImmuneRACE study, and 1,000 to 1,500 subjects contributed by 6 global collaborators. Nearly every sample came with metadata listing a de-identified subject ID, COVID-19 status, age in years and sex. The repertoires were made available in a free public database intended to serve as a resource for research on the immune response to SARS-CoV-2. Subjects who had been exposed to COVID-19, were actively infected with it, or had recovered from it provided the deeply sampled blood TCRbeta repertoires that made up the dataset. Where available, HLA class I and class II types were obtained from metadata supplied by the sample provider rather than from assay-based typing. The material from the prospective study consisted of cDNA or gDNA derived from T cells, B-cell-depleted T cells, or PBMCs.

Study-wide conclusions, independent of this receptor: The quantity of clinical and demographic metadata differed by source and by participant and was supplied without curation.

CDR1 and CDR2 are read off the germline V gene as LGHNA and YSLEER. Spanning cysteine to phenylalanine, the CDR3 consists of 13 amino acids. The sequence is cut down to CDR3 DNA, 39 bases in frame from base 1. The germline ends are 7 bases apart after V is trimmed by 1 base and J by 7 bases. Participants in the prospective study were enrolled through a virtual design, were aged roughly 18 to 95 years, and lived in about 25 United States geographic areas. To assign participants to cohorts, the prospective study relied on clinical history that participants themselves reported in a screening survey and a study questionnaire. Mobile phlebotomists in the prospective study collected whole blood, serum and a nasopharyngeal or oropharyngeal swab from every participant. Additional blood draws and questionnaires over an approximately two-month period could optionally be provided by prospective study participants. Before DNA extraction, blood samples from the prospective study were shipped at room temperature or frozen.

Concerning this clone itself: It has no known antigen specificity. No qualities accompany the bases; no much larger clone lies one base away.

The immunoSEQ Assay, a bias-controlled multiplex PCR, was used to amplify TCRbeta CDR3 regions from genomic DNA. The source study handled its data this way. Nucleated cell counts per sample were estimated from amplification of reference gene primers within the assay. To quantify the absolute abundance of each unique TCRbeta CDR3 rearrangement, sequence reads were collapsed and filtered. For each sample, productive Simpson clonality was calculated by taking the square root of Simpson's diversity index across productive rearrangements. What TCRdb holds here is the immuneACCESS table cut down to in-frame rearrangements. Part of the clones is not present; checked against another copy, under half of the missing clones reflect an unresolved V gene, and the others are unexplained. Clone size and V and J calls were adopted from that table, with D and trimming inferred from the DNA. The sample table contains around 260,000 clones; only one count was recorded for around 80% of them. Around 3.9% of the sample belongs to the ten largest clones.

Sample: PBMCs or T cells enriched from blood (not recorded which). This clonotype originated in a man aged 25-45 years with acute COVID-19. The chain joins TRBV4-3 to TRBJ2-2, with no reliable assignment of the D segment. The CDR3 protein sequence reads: CASSQGLIGELFF. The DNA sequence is TGCGCCAGCAGCCAAGGGCTTATCGGGGAGCTGTTTTTT.